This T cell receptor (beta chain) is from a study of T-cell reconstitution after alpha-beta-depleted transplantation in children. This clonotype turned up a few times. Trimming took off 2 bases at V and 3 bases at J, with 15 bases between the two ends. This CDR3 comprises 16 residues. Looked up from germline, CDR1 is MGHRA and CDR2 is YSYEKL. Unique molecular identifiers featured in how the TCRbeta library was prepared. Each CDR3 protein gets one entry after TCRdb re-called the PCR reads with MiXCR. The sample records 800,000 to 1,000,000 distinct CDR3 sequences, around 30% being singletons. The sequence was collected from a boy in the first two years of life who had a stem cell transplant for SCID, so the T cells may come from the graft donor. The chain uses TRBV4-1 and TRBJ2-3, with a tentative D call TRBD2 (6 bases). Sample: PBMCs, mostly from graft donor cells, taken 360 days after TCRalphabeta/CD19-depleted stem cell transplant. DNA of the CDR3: TGCGCCAGCAGCCAACGGACTACCTGGGGGACAGATACGCAGTATTTT. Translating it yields CASSQRTTWGTDTQYF.